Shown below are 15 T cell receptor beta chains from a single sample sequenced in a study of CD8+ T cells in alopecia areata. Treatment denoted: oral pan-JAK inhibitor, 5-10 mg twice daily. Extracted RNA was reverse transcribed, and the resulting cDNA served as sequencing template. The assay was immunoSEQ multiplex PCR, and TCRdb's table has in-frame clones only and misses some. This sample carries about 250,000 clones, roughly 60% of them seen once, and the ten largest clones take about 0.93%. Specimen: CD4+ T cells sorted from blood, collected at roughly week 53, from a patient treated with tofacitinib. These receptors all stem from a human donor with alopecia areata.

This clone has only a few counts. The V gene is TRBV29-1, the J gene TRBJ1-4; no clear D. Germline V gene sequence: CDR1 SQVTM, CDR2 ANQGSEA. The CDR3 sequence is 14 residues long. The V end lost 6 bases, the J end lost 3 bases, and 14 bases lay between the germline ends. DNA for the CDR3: TGCAGCGTGAGTTTTGGCAGCCCTAATGAAAAACTGTTTTTT. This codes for CSVSFGSPNEKLFF.

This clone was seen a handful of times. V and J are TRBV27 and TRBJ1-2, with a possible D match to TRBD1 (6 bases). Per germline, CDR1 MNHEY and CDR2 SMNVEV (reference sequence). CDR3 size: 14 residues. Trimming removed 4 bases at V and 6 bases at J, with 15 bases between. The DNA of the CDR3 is TGTGCCAGCAGTTCGACAGGAAAAGGCCATGGCTACACCTTC. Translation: CASSSTGKGHGYTF.

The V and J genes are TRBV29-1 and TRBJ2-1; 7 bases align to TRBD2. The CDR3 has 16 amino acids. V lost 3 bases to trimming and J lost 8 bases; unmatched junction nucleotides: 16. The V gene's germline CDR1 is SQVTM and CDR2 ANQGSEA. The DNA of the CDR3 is TGCAGCGTTGATGGAAGGTCTAGCGGTCCCTGGGATGAGCAGTTCTTC. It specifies CSVDGRSSGPWDEQFF.

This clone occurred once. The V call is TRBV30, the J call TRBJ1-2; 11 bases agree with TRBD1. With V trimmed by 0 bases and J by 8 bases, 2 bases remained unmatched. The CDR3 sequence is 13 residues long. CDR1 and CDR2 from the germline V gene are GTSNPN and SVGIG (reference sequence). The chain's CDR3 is CAWSVRTGGGYTF. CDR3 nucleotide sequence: TGTGCCTGGAGTGTACGGACAGGGGGCGGCTACACCTTC.

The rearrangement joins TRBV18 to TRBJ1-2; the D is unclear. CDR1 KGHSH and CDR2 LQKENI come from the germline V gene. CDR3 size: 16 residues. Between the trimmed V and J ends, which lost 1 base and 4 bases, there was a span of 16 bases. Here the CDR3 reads CASSPLEVQMRYGYTF. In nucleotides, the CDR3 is TGTGCCAGCTCACCACTCGAGGTTCAGATGCGCTATGGCTACACCTTC.

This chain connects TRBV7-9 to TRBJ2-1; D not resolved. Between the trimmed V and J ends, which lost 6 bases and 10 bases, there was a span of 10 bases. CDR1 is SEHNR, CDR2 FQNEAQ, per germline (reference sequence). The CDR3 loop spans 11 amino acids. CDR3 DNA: TGTGCCAGCAGTTCTTACACGGAGCAGTTCTTC. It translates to CASSSYTEQFF.

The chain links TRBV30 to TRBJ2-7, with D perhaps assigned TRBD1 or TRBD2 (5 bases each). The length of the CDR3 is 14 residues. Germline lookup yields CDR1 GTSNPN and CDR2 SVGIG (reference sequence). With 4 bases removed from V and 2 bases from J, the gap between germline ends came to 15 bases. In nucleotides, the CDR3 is TGTGCCTGGACAGTAGGTAGGGGAGCCTACGAGCAGTACTTC. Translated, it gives CAWTVGRGAYEQYF.

CDR3 region: CASSLAGTAGAFF. The CDR3 nucleotides read TGTGCCAGCAGCTTAGCCGGGACAGCGGGAGCTTTCTTT. The genes are TRBV7-2 and TRBJ1-1; 7 positions agree with TRBD1. CDR1 and CDR2 from the germline V gene are SGHTA and FQGNSA. The CDR3 consists of 13 residues. The V segment lost 0 bases and the J segment 10 bases; nucleotides outside the gene matches: 5.

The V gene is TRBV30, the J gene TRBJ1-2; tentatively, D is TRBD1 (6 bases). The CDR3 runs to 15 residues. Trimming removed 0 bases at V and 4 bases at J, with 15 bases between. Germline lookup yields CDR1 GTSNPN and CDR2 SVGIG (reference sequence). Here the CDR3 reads CAWSVRGGASYGYTF. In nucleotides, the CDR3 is TGTGCCTGGAGTGTACGGGGGGGCGCCAGCTATGGCTACACCTTC.

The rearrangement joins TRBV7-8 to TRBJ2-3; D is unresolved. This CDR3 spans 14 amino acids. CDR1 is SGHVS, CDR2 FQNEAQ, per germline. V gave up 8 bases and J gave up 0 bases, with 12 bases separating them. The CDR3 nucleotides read TGTGCCAGCCAAACGACGCGGAGCACAGATACGCAGTATTTT. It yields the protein CASQTTRSTDTQYF.

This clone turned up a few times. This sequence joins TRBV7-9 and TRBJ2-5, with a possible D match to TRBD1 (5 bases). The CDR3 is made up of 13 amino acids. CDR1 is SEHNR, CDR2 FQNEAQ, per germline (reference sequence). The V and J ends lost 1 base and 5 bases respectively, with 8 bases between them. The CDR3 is CASSLVGVETQYF. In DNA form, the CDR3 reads TGTGCCAGCAGCTTAGTAGGGGTGGAGACCCAGTACTTC. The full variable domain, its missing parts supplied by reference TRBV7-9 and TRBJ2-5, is DTGVSQNPRHKITKRGQNVTFRCDPISEHNRLYWYRQTLGQGPEFLTYFQNEAQLEKSRLLSDRFSAERPKGSFSTLEIQRTEQGDSAMYLCASSLVGVETQYFGPGTRLLVL.

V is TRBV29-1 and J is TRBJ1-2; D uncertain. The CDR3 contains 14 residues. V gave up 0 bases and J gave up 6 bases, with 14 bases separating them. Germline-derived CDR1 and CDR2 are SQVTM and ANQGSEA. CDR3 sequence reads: CSVEDRTEGDGYTF. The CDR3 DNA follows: TGCAGCGTTGAAGATCGGACGGAGGGAGATGGCTACACCTTC.

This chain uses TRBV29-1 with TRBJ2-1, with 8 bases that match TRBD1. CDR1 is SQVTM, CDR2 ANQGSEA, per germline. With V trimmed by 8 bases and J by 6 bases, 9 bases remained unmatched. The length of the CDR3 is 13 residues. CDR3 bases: TGCAGCTCGCGGACAGGGTCGGGCAATGAGCAGTTCTTC. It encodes CSSRTGSGNEQFF.

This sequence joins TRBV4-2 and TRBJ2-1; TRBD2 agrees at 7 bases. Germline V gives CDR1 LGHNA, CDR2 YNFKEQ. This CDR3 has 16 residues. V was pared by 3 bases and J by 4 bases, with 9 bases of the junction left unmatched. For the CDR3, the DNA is TGTGCCAGCAGCCACCAGCGGGGTTCCTTATACAATGAGCAGTTCTTC. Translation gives CASSHQRGSLYNEQFF.

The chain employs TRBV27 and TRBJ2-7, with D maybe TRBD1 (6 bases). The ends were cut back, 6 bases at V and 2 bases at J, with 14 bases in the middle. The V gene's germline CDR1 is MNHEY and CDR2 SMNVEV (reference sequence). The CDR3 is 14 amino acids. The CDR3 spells CASRETGNPYEQYF. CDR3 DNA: TGTGCCAGCAGGGAAACAGGGAACCCCTACGAGCAGTACTTC.